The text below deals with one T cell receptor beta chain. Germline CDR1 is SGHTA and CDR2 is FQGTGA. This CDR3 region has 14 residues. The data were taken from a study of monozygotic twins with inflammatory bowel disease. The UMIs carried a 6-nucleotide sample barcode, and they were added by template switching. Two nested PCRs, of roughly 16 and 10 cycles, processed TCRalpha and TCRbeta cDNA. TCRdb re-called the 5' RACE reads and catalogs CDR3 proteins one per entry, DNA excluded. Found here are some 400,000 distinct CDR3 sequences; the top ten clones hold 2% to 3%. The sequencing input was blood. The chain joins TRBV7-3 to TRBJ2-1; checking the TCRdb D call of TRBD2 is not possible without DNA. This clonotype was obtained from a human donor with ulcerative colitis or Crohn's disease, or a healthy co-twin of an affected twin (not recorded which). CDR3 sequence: CASSPAAGENEQFF.